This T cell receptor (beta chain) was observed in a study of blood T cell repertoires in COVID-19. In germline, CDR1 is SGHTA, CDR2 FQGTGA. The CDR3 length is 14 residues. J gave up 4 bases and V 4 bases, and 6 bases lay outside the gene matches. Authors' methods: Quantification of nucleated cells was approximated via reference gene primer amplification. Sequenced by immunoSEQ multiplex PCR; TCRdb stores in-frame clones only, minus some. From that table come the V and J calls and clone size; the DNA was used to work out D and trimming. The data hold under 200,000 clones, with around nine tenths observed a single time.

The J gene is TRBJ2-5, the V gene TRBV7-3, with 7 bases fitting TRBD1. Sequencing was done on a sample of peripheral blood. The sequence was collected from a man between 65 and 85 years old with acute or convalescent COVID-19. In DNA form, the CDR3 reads TGTGCCAGCAGCTCGACAGGGTCTGGAGAGACCCAGTACTTC. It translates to CASSSTGSGETQYF.